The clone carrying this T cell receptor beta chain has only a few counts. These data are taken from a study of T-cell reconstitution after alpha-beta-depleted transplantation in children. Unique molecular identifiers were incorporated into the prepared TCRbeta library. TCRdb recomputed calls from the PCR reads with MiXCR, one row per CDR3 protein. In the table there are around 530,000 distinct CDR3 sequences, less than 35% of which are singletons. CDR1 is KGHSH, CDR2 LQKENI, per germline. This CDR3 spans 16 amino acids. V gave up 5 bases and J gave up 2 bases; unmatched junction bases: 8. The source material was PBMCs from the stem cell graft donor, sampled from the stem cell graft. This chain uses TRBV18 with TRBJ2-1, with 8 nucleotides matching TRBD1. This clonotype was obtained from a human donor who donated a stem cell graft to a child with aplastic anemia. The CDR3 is CASSAGQGGTYNEQFF. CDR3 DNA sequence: TGTGCCAGCTCAGCCGGACAGGGAGGCACCTACAATGAGCAGTTCTTC.